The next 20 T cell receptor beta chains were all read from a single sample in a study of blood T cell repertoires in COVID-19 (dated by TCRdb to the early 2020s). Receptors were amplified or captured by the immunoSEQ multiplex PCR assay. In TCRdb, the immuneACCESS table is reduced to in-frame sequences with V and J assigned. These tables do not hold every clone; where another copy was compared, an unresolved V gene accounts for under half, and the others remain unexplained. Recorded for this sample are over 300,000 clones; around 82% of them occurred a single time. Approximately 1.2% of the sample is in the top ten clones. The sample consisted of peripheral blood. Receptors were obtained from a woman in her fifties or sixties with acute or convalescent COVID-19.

The CDR3 reads CASSRGGTRTRDEQFF. CDR3 coding DNA: TGTGCCAGTAGTAGGGGCGGGACTAGGACCAGGGATGAGCAGTTCTTC. The gene calls are TRBV19 and TRBJ2-1, with 8 bases identical to TRBD2. The CDR3 sequence is 16 residues long. Germline trimming cut 4 bases from V and 8 bases from J; bases unmatched to any gene: 13. CDR1 is LNHDA and CDR2 is SQIVND in the germline V gene (reference sequence).

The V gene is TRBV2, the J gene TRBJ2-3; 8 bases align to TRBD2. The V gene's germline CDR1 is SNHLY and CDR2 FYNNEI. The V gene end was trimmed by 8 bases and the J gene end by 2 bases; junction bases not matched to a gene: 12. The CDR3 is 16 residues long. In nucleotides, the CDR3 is TGTGCCAGCCGAGGACCCAGCGGGAGCCTCACAGATACGCAGTATTTT. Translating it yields CASRGPSGSLTDTQYF.

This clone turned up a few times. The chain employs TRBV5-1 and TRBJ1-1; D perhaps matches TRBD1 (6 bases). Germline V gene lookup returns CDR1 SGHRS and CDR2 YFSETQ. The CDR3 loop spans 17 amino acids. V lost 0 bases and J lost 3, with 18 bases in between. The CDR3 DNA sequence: TGCGCCAGCAGCTTGGATATGGTGGGCAGGGGATACACTGAAGCTTTCTTT. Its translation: CASSLDMVGRGYTEAFF.

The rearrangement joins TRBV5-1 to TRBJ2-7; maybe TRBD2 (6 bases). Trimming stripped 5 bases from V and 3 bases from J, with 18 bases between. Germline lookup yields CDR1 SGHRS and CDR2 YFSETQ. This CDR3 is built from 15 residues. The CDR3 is CASSSGTLGVYEQYV. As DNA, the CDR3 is TGCGCCAGCAGTTCCGGGACTCTAGGGGTCTACGAGCAGTACGTC.

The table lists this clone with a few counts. This CDR3 is CASSPGGGFGYTF. CDR3 nucleotide sequence: TGTGCCAGCAGCCCCGGGGGGGGCTTTGGCTACACCTTC. This chain uses TRBV7-8 with TRBJ1-2; D might be TRBD1 (6 bases). Germline CDR1 and CDR2: SGHVS and FQNEAQ. The CDR3 sequence is 13 residues long. The V and J ends lost 5 bases and 7 bases respectively, with 14 bases between them.

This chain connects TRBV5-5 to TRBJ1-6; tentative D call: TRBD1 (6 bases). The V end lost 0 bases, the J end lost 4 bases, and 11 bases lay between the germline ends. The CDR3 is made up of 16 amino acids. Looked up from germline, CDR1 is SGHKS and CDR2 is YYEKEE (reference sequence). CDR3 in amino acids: CASSLEYRAYNSPLHF. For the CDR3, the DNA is TGTGCCAGCAGCTTGGAGTACAGGGCTTATAATTCACCCCTCCACTTT.

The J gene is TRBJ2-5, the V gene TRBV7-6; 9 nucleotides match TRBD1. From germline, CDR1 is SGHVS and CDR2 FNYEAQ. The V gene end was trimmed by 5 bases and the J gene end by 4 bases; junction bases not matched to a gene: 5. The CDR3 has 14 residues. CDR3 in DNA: TGTGCCAGCAGCCCAGGACAGGGGCGAGAGACCCAGTACTTC. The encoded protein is CASSPGQGRETQYF. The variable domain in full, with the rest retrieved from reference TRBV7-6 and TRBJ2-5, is GAGVSQSPRYKVTKRGQDVALRCDPISGHVSLYWYRQALGQGPEFLTYFNYEAQQDKSGLPNDRFSAERPEGSISTLTIQRTEQRDSAMYRCASSPGQGRETQYFGPGTRLLVL.

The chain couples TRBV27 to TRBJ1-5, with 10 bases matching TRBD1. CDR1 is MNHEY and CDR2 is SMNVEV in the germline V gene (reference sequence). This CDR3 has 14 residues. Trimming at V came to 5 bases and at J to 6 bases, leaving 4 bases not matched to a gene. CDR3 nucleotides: TGTGCCAGCAGTCCGGGACAGGGGCTTCAGCCCCAGCATTTT. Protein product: CASSPGQGLQPQHF.

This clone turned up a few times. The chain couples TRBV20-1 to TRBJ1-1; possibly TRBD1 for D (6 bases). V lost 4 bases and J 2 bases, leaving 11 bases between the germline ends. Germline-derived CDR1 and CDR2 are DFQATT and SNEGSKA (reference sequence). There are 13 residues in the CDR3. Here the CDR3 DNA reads TGCAGTGCTAATGACAGGATAAACACTGAAGCTTTCTTT. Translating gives CSANDRINTEAFF.

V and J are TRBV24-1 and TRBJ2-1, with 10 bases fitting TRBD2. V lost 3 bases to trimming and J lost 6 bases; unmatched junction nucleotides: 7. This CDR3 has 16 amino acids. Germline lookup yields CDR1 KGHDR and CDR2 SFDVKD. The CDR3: CATSDPSSGSRNEQFF. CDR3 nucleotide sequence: TGTGCCACCAGTGATCCCTCTAGCGGGAGCCGCAATGAGCAGTTCTTC.

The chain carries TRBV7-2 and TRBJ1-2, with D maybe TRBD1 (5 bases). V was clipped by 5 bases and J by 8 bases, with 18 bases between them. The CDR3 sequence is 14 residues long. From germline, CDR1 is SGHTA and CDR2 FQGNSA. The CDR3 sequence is CASSPRDGRDGYTF. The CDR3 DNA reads TGTGCCAGCAGCCCTCGCGACGGGAGGGACGGCTACACCTTC.

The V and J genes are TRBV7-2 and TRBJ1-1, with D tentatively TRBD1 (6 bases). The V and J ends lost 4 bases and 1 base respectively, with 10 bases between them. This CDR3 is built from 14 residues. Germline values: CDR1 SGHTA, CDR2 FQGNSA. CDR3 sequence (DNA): TGTGCCAGCAGCTCCAGGGGCTGGAACACTGAAGCTTTCTTT. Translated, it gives CASSSRGWNTEAFF. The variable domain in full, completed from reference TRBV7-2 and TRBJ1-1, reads GAGVSQSPSNKVTEKGKDVELRCDPISGHTALYWYRQSLGQGLEFLIYFQGNSAPDKSGLPSDRFSAERTGGSVSTLTIQRTQQEDSAVYLCASSSRGWNTEAFFGQGTRLTVV.

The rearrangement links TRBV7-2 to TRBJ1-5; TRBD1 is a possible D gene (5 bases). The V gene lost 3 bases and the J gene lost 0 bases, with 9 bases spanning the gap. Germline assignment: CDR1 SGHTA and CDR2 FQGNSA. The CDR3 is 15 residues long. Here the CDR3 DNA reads TGTGCCAGCAGCTTTGGGGCAGATAGCAATCAGCCCCAGCATTTT. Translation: CASSFGADSNQPQHF.

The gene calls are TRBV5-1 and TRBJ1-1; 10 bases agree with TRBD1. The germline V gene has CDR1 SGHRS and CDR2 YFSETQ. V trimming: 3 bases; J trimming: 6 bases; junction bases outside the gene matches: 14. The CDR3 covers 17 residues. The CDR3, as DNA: TGCGCCAGCAGCTCGACAGGGGGCAGAGATGTAGGCCCTGAAGCTTTCTTT. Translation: CASSSTGGRDVGPEAFF.

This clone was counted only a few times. CDR3 sequence reads: CASSLAPAGDTGELFF. The CDR3 DNA is TGCGCCAGCAGCTTGGCCCCAGCGGGAGACACCGGGGAGCTGTTTTTT. The rearrangement links TRBV5-1 to TRBJ2-2; 8 nucleotides match TRBD2. The CDR3 consists of 16 residues. With V trimmed by 0 bases and J by 3 bases, 4 bases remained unmatched. CDR1 is SGHRS, CDR2 YFSETQ, per germline.

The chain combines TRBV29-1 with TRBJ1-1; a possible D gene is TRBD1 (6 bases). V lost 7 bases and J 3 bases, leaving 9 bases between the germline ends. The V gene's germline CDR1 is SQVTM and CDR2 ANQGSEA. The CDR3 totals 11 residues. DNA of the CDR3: TGCAGCGGTGGGGGCGACACTGAAGCTTTCTTT. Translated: CSGGGDTEAFF.

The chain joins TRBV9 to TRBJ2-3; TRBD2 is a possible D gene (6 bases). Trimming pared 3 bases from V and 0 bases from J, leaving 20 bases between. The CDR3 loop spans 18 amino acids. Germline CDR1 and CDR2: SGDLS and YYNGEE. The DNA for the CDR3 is TGTGCCAGCAGCGCAGTGGGGTGGCGGGGCCTTAGCACAGATACGCAGTATTTT. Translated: CASSAVGWRGLSTDTQYF.

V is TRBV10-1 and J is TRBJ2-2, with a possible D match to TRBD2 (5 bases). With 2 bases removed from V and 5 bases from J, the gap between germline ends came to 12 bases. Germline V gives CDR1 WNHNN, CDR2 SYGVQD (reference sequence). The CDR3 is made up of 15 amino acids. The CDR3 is CASSERWGATGELFF. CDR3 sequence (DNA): TGCGCCAGCAGTGAGAGGTGGGGAGCTACCGGGGAGCTGTTTTTT.

CDR3 protein: CASSRLGERATNEKLFF. Written as DNA, the CDR3 is TGTGCCAGCAGCCGGTTAGGGGAAAGGGCAACTAATGAAAAACTGTTTTTT. The V call is TRBV3-1 (or the pseudogene TRBV3-2), the J call TRBJ1-4, with a possible D match to TRBD1 (5 bases). Deletions cut 4 bases from V and 0 bases from J, with 15 bases between. Germline V gene sequence: CDR1 LGHDT, CDR2 YNNKEL (reference sequence). This CDR3 spans 17 amino acids.

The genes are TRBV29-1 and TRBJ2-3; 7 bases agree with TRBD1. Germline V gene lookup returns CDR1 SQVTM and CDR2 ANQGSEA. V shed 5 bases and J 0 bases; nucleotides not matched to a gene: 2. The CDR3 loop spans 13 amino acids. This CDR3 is CSVPTGSTDTQYF. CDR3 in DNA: TGCAGCGTTCCGACAGGGAGCACAGATACGCAGTATTTT.